Reported below is one T cell receptor beta chain. This entry belongs to a study of blood T cell repertoires in COVID-19. The germline V gene has CDR1 MNHEY and CDR2 SVGAGI. V shed 8 bases and J shed 7 bases, with 15 bases lying between them. CDR3 length equals 12 residues. Measured with immunoSEQ multiplex PCR; TCRdb has only the in-frame clones, and not every one. The top ten hold around 7.4% of the sample, which has 300,000 to 400,000 clones, 65% to 90% seen once. The sequenced sample consisted of peripheral blood. V gene TRBV6-5 combines with J gene TRBJ2-7, with D possibly matching TRBD1 (6 bases). The clonotype comes from a woman in her sixties with COVID-19, enrolled during active disease. DNA for the CDR3: TGTGCCAGCGGAAGGGACACGCGTGAGCAGTACTTC. Translated: CASGRDTREQYF.